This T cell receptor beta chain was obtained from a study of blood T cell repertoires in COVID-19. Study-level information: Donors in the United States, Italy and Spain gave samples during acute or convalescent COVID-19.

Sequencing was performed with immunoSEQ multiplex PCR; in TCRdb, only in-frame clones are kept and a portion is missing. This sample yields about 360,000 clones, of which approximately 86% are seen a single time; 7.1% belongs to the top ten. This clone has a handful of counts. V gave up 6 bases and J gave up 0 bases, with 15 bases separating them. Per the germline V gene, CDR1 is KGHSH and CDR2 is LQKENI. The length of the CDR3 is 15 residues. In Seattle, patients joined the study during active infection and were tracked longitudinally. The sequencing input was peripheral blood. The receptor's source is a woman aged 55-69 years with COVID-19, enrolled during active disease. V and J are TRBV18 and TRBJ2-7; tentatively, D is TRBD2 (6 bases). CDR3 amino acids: CASSPAGGASYEQYF. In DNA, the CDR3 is TGTGCCAGCTCCCCGGCCGGAGGGGCCTCCTACGAGCAGTACTTC.